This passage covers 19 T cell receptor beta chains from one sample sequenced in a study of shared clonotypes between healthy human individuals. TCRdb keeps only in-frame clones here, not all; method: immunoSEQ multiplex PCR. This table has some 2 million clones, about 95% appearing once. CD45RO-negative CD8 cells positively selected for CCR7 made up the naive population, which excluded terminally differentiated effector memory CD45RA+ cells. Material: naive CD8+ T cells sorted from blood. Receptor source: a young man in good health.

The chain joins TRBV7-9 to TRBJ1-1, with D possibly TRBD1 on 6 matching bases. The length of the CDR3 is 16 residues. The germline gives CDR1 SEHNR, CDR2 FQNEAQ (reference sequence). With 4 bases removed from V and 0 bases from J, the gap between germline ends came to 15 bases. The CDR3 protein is CASSWTALLMNTEAFF. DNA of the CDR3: TGTGCCAGCAGCTGGACAGCGTTGCTGATGAACACTGAAGCTTTCTTT.

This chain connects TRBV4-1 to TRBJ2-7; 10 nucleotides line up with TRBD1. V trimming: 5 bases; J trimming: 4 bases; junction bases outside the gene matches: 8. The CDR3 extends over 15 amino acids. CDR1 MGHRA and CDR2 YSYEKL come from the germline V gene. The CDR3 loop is CASSTTGTGVYEQYF. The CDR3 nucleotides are TGCGCCAGCAGCACAACCGGGACAGGGGTGTACGAGCAGTACTTC.

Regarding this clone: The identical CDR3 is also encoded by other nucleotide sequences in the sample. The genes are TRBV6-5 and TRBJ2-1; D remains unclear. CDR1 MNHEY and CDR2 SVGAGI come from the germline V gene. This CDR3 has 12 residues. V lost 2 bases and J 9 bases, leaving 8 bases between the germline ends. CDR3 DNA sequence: TGTGCCAGCAGTTACACCGGGTCTGAGCAGTTCTTC. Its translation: CASSYTGSEQFF.

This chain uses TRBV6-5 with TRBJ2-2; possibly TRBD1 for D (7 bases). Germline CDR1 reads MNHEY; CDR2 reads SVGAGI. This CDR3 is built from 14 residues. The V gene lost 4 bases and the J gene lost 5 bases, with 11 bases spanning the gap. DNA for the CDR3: TGTGCCAGCAGTTCAGGGGGAGGAACCGGGGAGCTGTTTTTT. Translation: CASSSGGGTGELFF.

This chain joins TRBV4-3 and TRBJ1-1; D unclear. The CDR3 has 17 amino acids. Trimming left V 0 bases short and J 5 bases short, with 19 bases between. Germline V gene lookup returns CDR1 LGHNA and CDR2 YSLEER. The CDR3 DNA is TGCGCCAGCAGCCAAGAGGGCCCGGGTTCGATAACGACTGAAGCTTTCTTT. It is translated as CASSQEGPGSITTEAFF.

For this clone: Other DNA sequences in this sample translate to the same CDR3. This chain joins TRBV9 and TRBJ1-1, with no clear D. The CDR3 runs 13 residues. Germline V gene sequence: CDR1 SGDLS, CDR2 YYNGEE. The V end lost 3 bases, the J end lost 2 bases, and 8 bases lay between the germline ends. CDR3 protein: CASSGTPNTEAFF. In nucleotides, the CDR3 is TGTGCCAGCAGCGGTACACCAAACACTGAAGCTTTCTTT.

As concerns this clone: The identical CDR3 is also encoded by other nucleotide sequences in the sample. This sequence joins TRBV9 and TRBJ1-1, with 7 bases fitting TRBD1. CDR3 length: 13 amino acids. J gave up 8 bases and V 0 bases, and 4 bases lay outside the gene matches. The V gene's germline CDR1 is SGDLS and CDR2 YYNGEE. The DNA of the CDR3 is TGTGCCAGCAGCGTAGGTACAGGGGCGGAAGCTTTCTTT. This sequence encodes CASSVGTGAEAFF.

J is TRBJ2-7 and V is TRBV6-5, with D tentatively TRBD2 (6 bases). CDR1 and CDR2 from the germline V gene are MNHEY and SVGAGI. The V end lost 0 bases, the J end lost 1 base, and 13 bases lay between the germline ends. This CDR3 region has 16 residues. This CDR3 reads CASSYSEGRVSYEQYF. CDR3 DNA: TGTGCCAGCAGTTACTCGGAGGGACGGGTATCCTACGAGCAGTACTTC.

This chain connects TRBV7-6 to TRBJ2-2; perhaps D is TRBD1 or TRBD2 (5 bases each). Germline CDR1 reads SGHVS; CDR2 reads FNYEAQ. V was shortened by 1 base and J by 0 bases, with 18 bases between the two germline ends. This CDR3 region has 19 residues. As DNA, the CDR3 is TGTGCCAGCAGCTTAGATGCCATTTGGGACGAACCGAACACCGGGGAGCTGTTTTTT. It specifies CASSLDAIWDEPNTGELFF.

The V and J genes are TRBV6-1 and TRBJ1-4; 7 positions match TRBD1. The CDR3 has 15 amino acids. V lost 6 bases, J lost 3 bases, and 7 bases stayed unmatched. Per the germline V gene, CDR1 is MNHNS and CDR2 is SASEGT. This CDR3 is CASRKGTDSNEKLFF. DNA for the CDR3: TGTGCCAGCAGGAAGGGGACAGACTCTAATGAAAAACTGTTTTTT.

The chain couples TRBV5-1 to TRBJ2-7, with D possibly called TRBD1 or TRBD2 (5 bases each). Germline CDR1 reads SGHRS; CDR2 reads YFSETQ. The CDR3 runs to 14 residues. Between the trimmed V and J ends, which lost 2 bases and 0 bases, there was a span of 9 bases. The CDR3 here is CASSLRGASYEQYF. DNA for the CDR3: TGCGCCAGCAGCTTACGAGGGGCCTCCTACGAGCAGTACTTC.

DNA for the CDR3: TGTGCCAGCAGCCCGGGACTAGCGGGACAAGAGACCCAGTACTTC. Its protein is CASSPGLAGQETQYF. The V call is TRBV13, the J call TRBJ2-5; 13 bases fit TRBD2. This CDR3 has 15 residues. After removal of 5 bases from V and 2 bases from J, the junction contained 2 bases not matched to a gene. Germline values: CDR1 PRHDT, CDR2 FYEKMQ (reference sequence).

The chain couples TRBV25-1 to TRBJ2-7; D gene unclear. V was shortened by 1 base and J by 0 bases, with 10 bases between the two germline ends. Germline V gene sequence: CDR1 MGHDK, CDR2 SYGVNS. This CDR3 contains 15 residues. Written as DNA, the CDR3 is TGTGCCAGCAGTGAATTCGACGGCTACTCCTACGAGCAGTACTTC. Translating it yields CASSEFDGYSYEQYF.

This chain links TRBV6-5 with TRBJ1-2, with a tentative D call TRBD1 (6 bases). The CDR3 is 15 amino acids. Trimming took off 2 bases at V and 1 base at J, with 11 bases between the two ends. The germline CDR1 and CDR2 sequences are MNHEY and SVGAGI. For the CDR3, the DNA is TGTGCCAGCAGTTACCGTTGGGACATTAACTATGGCTACACCTTC. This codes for CASSYRWDINYGYTF.

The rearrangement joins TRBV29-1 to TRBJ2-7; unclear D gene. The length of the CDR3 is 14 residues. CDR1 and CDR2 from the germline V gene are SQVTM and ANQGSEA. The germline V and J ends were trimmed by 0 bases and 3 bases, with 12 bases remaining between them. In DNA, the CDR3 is TGCAGCGTTGAAGAGGTCGGCGCGGTCTACGAGCAGTACTTC. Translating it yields CSVEEVGAVYEQYF.

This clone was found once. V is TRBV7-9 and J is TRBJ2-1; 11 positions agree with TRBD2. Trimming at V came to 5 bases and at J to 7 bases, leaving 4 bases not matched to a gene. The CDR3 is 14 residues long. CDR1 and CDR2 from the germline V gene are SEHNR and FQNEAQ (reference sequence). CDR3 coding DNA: TGTGCCAGCAGCGGCCGACTAGCGGGAAATGAGCAGTTCTTC. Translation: CASSGRLAGNEQFF.

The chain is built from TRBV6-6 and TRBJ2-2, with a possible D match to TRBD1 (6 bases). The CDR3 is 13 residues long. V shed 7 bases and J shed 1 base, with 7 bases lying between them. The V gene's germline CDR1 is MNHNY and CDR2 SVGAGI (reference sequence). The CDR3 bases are TGTGCCAGCACAGGGGAGAACACCGGGGAGCTGTTTTTT. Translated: CASTGENTGELFF.

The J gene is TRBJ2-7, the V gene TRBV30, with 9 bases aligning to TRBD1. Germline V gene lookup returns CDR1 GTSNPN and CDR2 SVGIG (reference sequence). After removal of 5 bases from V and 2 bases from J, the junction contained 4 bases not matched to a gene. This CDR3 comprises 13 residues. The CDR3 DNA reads TGTGCCTGGGGTACAGGGGGCACCTACGAGCAGTACTTC. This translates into CAWGTGGTYEQYF. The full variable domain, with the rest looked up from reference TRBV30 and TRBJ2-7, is SQTIHQWPATLVQPVGSPLSLECTVEGTSNPNLYWYRQAAGRGLQLLFYSVGIGQISSEVPQNLSASRPQDRQFILSSKKLLLSDSGFYLCAWGTGGTYEQYFGPGTRLTVT.

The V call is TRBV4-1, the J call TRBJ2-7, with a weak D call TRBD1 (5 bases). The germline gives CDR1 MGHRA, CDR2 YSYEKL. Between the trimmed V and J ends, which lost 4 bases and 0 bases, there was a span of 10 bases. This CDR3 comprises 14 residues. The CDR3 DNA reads TGCGCCAGCAGCCCTCAGACAGCCTCCTACGAGCAGTACTTC. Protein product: CASSPQTASYEQYF.